This T cell receptor (beta chain) was identified in a study of CD8+ T cells in alopecia areata. In its sample, this clone was seen a few times. Samples from alopecia areata patients were lesional scalp punch biopsies and peripheral blood. V trimming: 9 bases; J trimming: 11 bases; junction bases outside the gene matches: 15. The germline gives CDR1 MDHEN, CDR2 SYDVKM. CDR3 size: 14 residues. RNA, once extracted, was reverse transcribed into cDNA for use as the sequencing template. Generated by immunoSEQ multiplex PCR, the TCRdb table keeps only in-frame clones and is missing some. The sample includes about 100,000 clones, approximately 61% of them seen just once.

The TCR comes from a human donor with alopecia areata. The sample consisted of NKG2D-low CD8+ T cells sorted from blood. V usage is TRBV28 and J usage is TRBJ2-5; TRBD1 agrees at 10 bases. The CDR3 region has the DNA TGTGCCAGTTCAGGCGGGACAGGGGTTGGTGAGCAGTACTTC. As protein: CASSGGTGVGEQYF.